The rows below give T cell receptor beta chains drawn from one sample of a study of cytomegalovirus exposure and HLA in healthy donors. Libraries were prepared by immunoSEQ multiplex PCR; TCRdb keeps only in-frame clonotypes and omits some of them. Among some 71,000 clones listed, 74% were seen once. The material sequenced was PBMCs. The source is a woman in her 30s in good health and CMV-seropositive. Each CDR3 is given with its conserved first and last residue. The D gene is left open where the match is weak. Rows give clone size only sometimes, using once, few, many, or a class for an expanded clone.

d_call	j_call	clone_size	v_call	cdr3_aa	cdr3_nt
TRBD1	TRBJ1-1	.	TRBV28	CASSIHRGNTEAFF	TGTGCCAGCAGTATCCACAGGGGGAACACTGAAGCTTTCTTT
TRBD1	TRBJ1-5	.	TRBV19	CASSSRTGWDQPQHF	TGTGCCAGTAGTTCGAGGACAGGGTGGGATCAGCCCCAGCATTTT
TRBD1	TRBJ2-3	few	TRBV6-1	CASATGGASTDTQYF	TGTGCCAGTGCCACAGGGGGCGCGAGCACAGATACGCAGTATTTT
TRBD2	TRBJ2-7	.	TRBV13	CASSSSLAGAYEQYF	TGTGCCAGCAGCTCCTCCCTAGCGGGAGCCTACGAGCAGTACTTC
TRBD1	TRBJ1-2	.	TRBV4-2	CASSLAGTGANYGYTF	TGTGCCAGCAGCCTTGCCGGGACAGGAGCTAACTATGGCTACACCTTC
.	TRBJ1-1	.	TRBV5-1	CASHSGSGSTEAFF	TGCGCCAGCCACTCCGGGAGTGGGAGCACTGAAGCTTTCTTT
.	TRBJ1-1	.	TRBV18	CASSLSGTEAFF	TGTGCCAGCTCATTGAGCGGCACTGAAGCTTTCTTT
.	TRBJ2-6	.	TRBV7-6	CASSRTGSGANVLTF	TGTGCCAGCAGCCGGACTGGTAGTGGGGCCAACGTCCTGACTTTC
.	TRBJ1-2	.	TRBV28	CASSLNREVWVYGYTF	TGTGCCAGCAGTTTAAACAGGGAAGTCTGGGTCTATGGCTACACCTTC
TRBD1	TRBJ2-5	.	TRBV7-9	CASSLRGGLETQYF	TGTGCCAGCAGCTTACGAGGGGGCTTAGAGACCCAGTACTTC
TRBD2	TRBJ2-1	.	TRBV14	CASSLSGITSYNEQFF	TGTGCCAGCAGCCTCAGCGGGATAACGTCCTACAATGAGCAGTTCTTC
.	TRBJ1-1	.	TRBV27	CASSLRGNTEAFF	TGTGCCAGCAGTTTAAGGGGGAACACTGAAGCTTTCTTT
.	TRBJ1-2	.	TRBV6-5	CASSYFEGGYTF	TGTGCCAGCAGTTACTTTGAGGGTGGCTACACCTTC
TRBD1	TRBJ2-5	once	TRBV5-1	CASSPTGQGETQYF	TGCGCCAGCAGCCCTACGGGACAGGGAGAGACCCAGTACTTC
.	TRBJ2-1	.	TRBV7-2	CASSSTGREQFF	TGTGCCAGCAGCTCTACAGGGCGGGAGCAGTTCTTC
.	TRBJ1-4	.	TRBV6-5	CASSPGWHGGEKLFF	TGTGCCAGCAGTCCCGGCTGGCACGGCGGTGAAAAACTGTTTTTT
TRBD1	TRBJ1-2	.	TRBV4-1	CASSPQGDYGYTF	TGCGCCAGCAGCCCCCAGGGGGACTATGGCTACACCTTC
TRBD1	TRBJ1-2	.	TRBV18	CASSIDRGNYGYTF	TGTGCCAGCTCAATTGACAGGGGGAACTATGGCTACACCTTC
.	TRBJ2-3	.	TRBV30	CAWTRGSSTDTQYF	TGTGCCTGGACGAGAGGCAGTAGCACAGATACGCAGTATTTT
TRBD2	TRBJ2-7	.	TRBV6-6	CASSYAGAGEQYF	TGTGCCAGCAGTTACGCGGGAGCCGGGGAGCAGTACTTC
.	TRBJ2-7	.	TRBV6-5	CASSYWRTGEQYF	TGTGCCAGCAGTTACTGGCGGACTGGCGAGCAGTACTTC
.	TRBJ2-7	few	TRBV2	CASSGTLAYEQYF	TGTGCCAGCAGTGGAACGCTAGCCTACGAGCAGTACTTC
TRBD2	TRBJ2-1	.	TRBV7-9	CASGSGPSYNEQFF	TGTGCCAGCGGTAGCGGGCCCTCCTACAATGAGCAGTTCTTC
TRBD1	TRBJ2-2	few	TRBV7-7	CASSLTGGFTGELFF	TGTGCCAGCAGTTTAACAGGGGGCTTCACCGGGGAGCTGTTTTTT
TRBD2	TRBJ2-7	.	TRBV27	CASSIAGLGYEQYF	TGTGCCAGCAGTATAGCGGGACTAGGCTACGAGCAGTACTTC
.	TRBJ1-1	.	TRBV7-3	CASSQGGNAFF	TGTGCCAGCAGCCAAGGAGGGAATGCTTTCTTT
.	TRBJ2-7	.	TRBV30	CAWNRESSLTYEQYF	TGTGCCTGGAACAGGGAGAGTTCCCTCACCTACGAGCAGTACTTC
.	TRBJ2-7	.	TRBV9	CATGKLSYEQYF	TGTGCCACAGGGAAGCTCTCCTACGAGCAGTACTTC
.	TRBJ1-4	.	TRBV11-2	CASSLAGSTNEKLFF	TGTGCCAGCAGCTTAGCAGGGTCAACTAATGAAAAACTGTTTTTT
TRBD1	TRBJ2-5	once	TRBV18	CASSPGRGPETQYF	TGTGCCAGCTCACCGGGCAGGGGGCCGGAGACCCAGTACTTC
TRBD2	TRBJ2-1	.	TRBV4-1	CASSQDTTSGRGEQFF	TGCGCCAGCAGCCAAGATACGACTAGCGGGAGAGGTGAGCAGTTCTTC
.	TRBJ2-1	.	TRBV19	CASSNTGNEQFF	TGTGCCAGTAGTAATACGGGGAATGAGCAGTTCTTC
TRBD2	TRBJ2-7	once	TRBV7-8	CASSLVGTTGEQYF	TGTGCCAGCAGCTTAGTCGGGACTACAGGCGAGCAGTACTTC
.	TRBJ2-3	few	TRBV10-1	CASSVSGSQDTQYF	TGCGCCAGCAGTGTCAGCGGGTCGCAAGATACGCAGTATTTT
.	TRBJ1-5	.	TRBV19	CASRPEASNQPQHF	TGTGCCAGTAGACCTGAGGCTAGCAATCAGCCCCAGCATTTT
TRBD1	TRBJ2-6	few	TRBV5-6	CASTATGIGANVLTF	TGTGCCAGCACCGCGACAGGGATTGGGGCCAACGTCCTGACTTTC
.	TRBJ1-2	.	TRBV7-6	CASSLGGIGYGYTF	TGTGCCAGCAGCTTAGGGGGCATTGGCTATGGCTACACCTTC
.	TRBJ1-2	.	TRBV6-5	CASSFYSGTYGYTF	TGTGCCAGCAGCTTCTATTCCGGGACATATGGCTACACCTTC
.	TRBJ2-2	.	TRBV9	CASRRSGTGELFF	TGTGCCAGCAGGAGGAGCGGGACCGGGGAGCTGTTTTTT
.	TRBJ2-7	once	TRBV29-1	CSVEEQGTATNEQYF	TGCAGCGTTGAAGAACAGGGCACGGCGACAAACGAGCAGTACTTC
.	TRBJ1-1	.	TRBV29-1	CSVYSRQDTEAFF	TGCAGCGTATACAGTCGCCAGGACACTGAAGCTTTCTTT